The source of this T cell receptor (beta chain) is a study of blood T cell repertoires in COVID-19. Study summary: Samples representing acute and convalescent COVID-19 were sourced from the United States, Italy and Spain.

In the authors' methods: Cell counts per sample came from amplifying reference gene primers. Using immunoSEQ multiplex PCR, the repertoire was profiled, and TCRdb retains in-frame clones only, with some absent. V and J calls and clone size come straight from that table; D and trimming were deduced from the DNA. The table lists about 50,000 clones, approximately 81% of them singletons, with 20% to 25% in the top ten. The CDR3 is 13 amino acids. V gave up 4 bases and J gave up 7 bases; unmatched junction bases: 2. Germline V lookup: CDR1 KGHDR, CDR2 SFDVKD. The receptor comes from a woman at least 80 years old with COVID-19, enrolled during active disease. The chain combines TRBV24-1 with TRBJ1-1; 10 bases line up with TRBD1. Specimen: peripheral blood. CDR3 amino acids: CATSEGDRGEAFF. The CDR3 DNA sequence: TGTGCCACCAGTGAGGGGGACAGGGGTGAAGCTTTCTTT.